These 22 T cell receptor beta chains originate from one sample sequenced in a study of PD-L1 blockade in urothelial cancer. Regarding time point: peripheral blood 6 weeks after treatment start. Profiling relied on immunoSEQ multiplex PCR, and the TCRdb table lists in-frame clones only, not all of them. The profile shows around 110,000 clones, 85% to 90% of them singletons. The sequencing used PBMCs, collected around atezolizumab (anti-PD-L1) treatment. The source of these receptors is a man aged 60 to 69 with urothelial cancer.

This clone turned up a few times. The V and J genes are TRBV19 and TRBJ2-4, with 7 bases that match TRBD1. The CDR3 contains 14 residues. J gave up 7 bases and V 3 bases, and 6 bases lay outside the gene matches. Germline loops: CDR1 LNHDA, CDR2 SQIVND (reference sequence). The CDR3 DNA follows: TGTGCCAGTAGTATGACAGGGCCCGGGAACATTCAGTACTTC. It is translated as CASSMTGPGNIQYF.

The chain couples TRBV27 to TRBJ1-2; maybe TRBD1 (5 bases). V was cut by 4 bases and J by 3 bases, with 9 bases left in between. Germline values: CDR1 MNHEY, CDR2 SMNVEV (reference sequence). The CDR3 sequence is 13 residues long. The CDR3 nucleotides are TGTGCCAGCAGTTCCAGGGCGGACTATGGCTACACCTTC. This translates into CASSSRADYGYTF.

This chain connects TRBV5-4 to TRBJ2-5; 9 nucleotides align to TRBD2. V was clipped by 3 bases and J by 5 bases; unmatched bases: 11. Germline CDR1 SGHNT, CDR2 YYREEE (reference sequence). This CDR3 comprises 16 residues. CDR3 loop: CASSSTAGGPWETQYF. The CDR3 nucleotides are TGTGCCAGCAGCTCCACTGCGGGAGGGCCTTGGGAGACCCAGTACTTC. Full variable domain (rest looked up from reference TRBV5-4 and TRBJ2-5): ETGVTQSPTHLIKTRGQQVTLRCSSQSGHNTVSWYQQALGQGPQFIFQYYREEENGRGNFPPRFSGLQFPNYSSELNVNALELDDSALYLCASSSTAGGPWETQYFGPGTRLLVL.

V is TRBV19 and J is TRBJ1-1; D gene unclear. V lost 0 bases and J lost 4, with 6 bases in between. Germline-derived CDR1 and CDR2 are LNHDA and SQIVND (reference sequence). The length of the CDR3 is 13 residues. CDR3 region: CASSIEYSTEAFF. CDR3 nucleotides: TGTGCCAGTAGTATAGAGTACAGCACTGAAGCTTTCTTT.

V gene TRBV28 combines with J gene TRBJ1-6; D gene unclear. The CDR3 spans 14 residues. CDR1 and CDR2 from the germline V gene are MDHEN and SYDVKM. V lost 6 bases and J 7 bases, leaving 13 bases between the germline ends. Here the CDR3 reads CASSPNTMNSPLHF. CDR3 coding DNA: TGTGCCAGCAGCCCGAACACGATGAATTCACCCCTCCACTTT. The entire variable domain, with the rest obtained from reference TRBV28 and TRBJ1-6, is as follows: DVKVTQSSRYLVKRTGEKVFLECVQDMDHENMFWYRQDPGLGLRLIYFSYDVKMKEKGDIPEGYSVSREKKERFSLILESASTNQTSMYLCASSPNTMNSPLHFGNGTRLTVT.

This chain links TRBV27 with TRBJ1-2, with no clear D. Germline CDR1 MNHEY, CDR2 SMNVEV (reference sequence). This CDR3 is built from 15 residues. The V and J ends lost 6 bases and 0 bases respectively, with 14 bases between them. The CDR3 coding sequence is TGTGCCAGCAGACCGGGTAACGCGGCTAACTATGGCTACACCTTC. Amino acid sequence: CASRPGNAANYGYTF.

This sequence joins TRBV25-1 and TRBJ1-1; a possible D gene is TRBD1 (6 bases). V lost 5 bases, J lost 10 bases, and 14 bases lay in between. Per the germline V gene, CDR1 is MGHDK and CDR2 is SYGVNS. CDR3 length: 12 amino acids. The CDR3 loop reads CASSFRGRGAFF. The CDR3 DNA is TGTGCCAGCAGTTTCAGGGGTCGCGGAGCTTTCTTT.

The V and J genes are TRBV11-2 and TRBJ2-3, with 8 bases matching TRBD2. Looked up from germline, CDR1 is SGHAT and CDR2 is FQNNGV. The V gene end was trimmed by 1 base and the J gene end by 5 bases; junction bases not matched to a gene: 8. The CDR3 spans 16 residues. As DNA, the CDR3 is TGTGCCAGCAGCTTAGGGCAGCGGGGGAGGGGAGATACGCAGTATTTT. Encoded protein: CASSLGQRGRGDTQYF.

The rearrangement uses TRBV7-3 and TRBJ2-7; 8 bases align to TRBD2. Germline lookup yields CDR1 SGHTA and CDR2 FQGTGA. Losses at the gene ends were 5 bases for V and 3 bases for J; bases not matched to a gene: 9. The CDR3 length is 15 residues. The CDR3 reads CASSLSGGGYYEQYF. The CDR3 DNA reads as TGTGCCAGCAGCCTCTCCGGGGGGGGCTACTACGAGCAGTACTTC.

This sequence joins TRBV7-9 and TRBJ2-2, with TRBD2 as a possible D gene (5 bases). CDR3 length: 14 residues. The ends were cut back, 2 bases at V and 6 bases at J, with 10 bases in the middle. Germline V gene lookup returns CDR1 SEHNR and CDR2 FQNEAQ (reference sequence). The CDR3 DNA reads TGTGCCAGCAGCTTACCTGAGGGTGCCGGGGAGCTGTTTTTT. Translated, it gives CASSLPEGAGELFF.

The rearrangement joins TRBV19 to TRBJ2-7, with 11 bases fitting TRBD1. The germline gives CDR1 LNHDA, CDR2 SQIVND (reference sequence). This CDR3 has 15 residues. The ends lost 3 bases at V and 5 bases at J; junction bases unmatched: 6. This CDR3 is CASSIRTGGFNEQYF. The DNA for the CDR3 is TGTGCCAGTAGTATTAGGACAGGGGGCTTCAACGAGCAGTACTTC.

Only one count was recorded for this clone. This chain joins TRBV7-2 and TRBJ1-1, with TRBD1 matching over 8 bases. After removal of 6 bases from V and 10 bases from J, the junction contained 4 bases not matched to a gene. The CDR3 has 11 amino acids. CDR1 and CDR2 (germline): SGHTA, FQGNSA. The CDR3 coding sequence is TGTGCCAGCAGGCTCGGACAGGGAGCTTTCTTT. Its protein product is CASRLGQGAFF.

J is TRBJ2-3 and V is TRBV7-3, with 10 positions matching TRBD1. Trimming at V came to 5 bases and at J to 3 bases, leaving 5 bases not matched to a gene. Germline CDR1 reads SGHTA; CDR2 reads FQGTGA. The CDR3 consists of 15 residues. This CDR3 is CASSQPGQGTDTQYF. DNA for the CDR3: TGTGCCAGCAGCCAACCGGGACAGGGGACAGATACGCAGTATTTT.

CDR3: CASSQTGSTDTQYF. The CDR3 region has the DNA TGCGCCAGCAGCCAAACGGGGTCCACAGATACGCAGTATTTT. This chain links TRBV4-1 with TRBJ2-3; possibly TRBD2 for D (5 bases). Trimming left V 2 bases short and J 2 bases short, with 8 bases between. The CDR3 has 14 residues. Germline V CDR1 and CDR2: MGHRA, YSYEKL.

The CDR3 nucleotides read TGTGCTAGTGGTTTGGGGACAGGCCTCACAGATACGCAGTATTTT. Translation: CASGLGTGLTDTQYF. The genes are TRBV12-5 and TRBJ2-3, with 7 nucleotides matching TRBD1. The J segment lost 2 bases and the V segment lost 1 base, leaving 3 bases of the junction unmatched. This CDR3 is 15 amino acids long. Germline values: CDR1 LGHNT, CDR2 FRNRAP.

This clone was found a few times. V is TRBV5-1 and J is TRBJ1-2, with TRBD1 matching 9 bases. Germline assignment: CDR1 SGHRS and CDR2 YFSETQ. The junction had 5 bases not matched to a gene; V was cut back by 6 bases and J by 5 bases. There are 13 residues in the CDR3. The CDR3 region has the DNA TGCGCCAGCACCCCGACAGGGGGATATGGCTACACCTTC. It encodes CASTPTGGYGYTF.

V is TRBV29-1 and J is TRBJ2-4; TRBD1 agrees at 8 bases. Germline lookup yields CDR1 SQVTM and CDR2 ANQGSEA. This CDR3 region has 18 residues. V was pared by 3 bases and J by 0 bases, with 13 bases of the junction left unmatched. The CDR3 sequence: CSVEGTWTGSLAKNIQYF. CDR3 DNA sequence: TGCAGCGTTGAGGGGACCTGGACAGGGAGCCTAGCCAAAAACATTCAGTACTTC.

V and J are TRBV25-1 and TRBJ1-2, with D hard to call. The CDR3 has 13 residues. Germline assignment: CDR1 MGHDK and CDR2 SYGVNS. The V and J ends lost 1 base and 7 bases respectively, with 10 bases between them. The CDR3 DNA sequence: TGTGCCAGCAGTGAATGGGAGATAGCTGGCTACACCTTC. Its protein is CASSEWEIAGYTF.

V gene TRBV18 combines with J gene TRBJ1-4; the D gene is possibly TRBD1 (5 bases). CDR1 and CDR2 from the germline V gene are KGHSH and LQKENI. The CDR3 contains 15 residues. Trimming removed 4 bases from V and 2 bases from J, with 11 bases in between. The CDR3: CASSLRQNTNEKLFF. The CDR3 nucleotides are TGTGCCAGCTCACTCCGACAGAACACTAATGAAAAACTGTTTTTT.

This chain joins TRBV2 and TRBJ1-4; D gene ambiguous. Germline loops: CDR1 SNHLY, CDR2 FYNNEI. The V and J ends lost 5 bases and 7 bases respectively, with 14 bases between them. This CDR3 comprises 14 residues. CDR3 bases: TGTGCCAGCAGTCCGACGGGGAAGATTGAAAAACTGTTTTTT. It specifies CASSPTGKIEKLFF.

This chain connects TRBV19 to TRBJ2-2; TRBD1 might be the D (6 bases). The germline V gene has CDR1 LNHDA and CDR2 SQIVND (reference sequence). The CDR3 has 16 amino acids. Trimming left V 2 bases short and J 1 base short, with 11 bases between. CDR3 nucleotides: TGTGCCAGTAGTATAATGGGCAGGGGGAACACCGGGGAGCTGTTTTTT. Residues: CASSIMGRGNTGELFF.

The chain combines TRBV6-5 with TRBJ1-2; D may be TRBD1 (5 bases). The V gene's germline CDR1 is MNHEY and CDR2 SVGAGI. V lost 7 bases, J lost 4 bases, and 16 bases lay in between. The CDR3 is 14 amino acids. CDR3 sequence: CASTPGDSVYGYTF. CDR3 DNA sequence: TGTGCCAGCACCCCGGGGGACTCCGTCTATGGCTACACCTTC.